Included here is one TCR beta chain sequence, with context. What this receptor recognizes is not known. Base qualities were left out, and no much larger clone turns up one base away. The protocol used for the library was PCR. The sequencer was an Illumina HiSeq 2500. Molecular barcoding was employed in the preparation of TCR libraries, with unique molecular identifiers being used to normalize TCRbeta repertoire quantification. The public reads were quality trimmed at Q25 with fastp and then assembled into clones with MiXCR by TCRdb, keeping productive beta chains. All rows with the same CDR3 protein become a single entry with the most common DNA and genes. Across this sample there are roughly 500,000 distinct CDR3 sequences, with 18% seen only once. Together, the top ten hold over 3% of the sample. This sample is drawn from a study of T-cell reconstitution after alpha-beta-depleted transplantation in children (dated by TCRdb to 2016 to 2017). In the study overall: Using TCR repertoire profiling, the study followed T-cell immune reconstitution in a quantitative way in children after TCRalphabeta/CD19-depleted allogeneic hematopoietic cell transplantation.

At the junction V is shortened by 2 bases and J by 2 bases; bases outside the gene matches: 3. From the cysteine through the phenylalanine, the CDR3 covers 13 amino acids. Just CDR3 DNA is preserved here, 39 bases in frame from base 1. Based on the germline V gene, the CDR1 and CDR2 sequences are SQVTM and ANQGSEA. The material sequenced was PBMCs from the stem cell graft donor, taken from the stem cell graft. This receptor was obtained from a human donor who donated a stem cell graft to a child with acute lymphoblastic leukemia. Recombination linked TRBV29-1 to TRBJ2-7, and 7 bases in between align with TRBD1. The CDR3 in this case is CSVEQGVTYEQYF. DNA sequence: TGCAGCGTTGAACAGGGGGTAACCTACGAGCAGTACTTC.